This paragraph covers one TCR beta chain sequence. Its antigen is as yet unknown. Original methodology: CDR3 differences across clinicopathological groups were used to build a distant-metastasis classifier for papillary thyroid cancer. TCRdb used MiXCR to call clones anew from the PCR reads. The V and J calls come from TCRdb's annotation, not from the publication. The sample shows around 30,000 clones, 15% to 20% of them seen only once. This sample is part of a study of metastatic and nonmetastatic thyroid tumors. Background on the study: Patients with malignant and benign thyroid disease provided blood and tumor or nodule tissue, whose repertoires were compared.

Thyroid surgery took place with no prior treatment in any patient. Study observations and caveats: In both blood and tumor samples, TCR beta diversity was reported significantly higher for malignant than benign nodules.

Sequenced: blood. The clonotype was recovered from a female donor with papillary thyroid cancer or a benign thyroid nodule (not recorded which). Some clones in this sample may be carry-over from other donors' samples.

CDR3 DNA sequence: TGTGCCAGCAGTGGCCCTCCCCGGAACGAGCAGTACTTC. It codes for CASSGPPRNEQYF. The V call is TRBV25-1, the J call TRBJ2-7, with D uncertain. With 4 bases removed from V and 5 bases from J, the gap between germline ends came to 12 bases. The CDR3 extends over 13 amino acids. CDR1 is MGHDK, CDR2 SYGVNS, per germline.